A single sample gave rise to the 30 T cell receptor beta chains below, sequenced in a study of T-cell reconstitution after alpha-beta-depleted transplantation in children. Preparation of the TCRbeta library used unique molecular identifiers. Each CDR3 protein gets one entry after TCRdb re-called the PCR reads with MiXCR. The sample records roughly 220,000 distinct CDR3 sequences, approximately 8.4% being singletons. The sequencing used PBMCs, mostly from graft donor cells, collected 360 days after TCRalphabeta/CD19-depleted stem cell transplant. The receptors stem from a male patient aged 2-15 years who had a stem cell transplant for acute myeloid leukemia, so the T cells may come from the graft donor.

This clonotype was seen only a few times. The J gene is TRBJ2-2, the V gene TRBV12-3 or TRBV12-4; TRBD2 is a possible D gene (5 bases). The CDR3 spans 12 residues. The germline V and J ends were trimmed by 5 bases and 7 bases, with 8 bases remaining between them. The CDR3 bases are TGTGCCAGCAGTGAGAGCGGCGGGGAGCTGTTTTTT. It codes for CASSESGGELFF.

This clonotype occurred many times. The chain combines TRBV29-1 with TRBJ1-2; TRBD1 might be the D (5 bases). V gave up 6 bases and J gave up 6 bases, with 14 bases separating them. This CDR3 is built from 12 residues. CDR1 and CDR2 (germline): SQVTM, ANQGSEA. CDR3 in amino acids: CSVGEGPNGYTF. The CDR3 region has the DNA TGCAGCGTGGGAGAGGGGCCAAATGGCTACACCTTC. Looking up the rest from reference TRBV29-1 and TRBJ1-2 gives the full variable domain: SAVISQKPSRDICQRGTSLTIQCQVDSQVTMMFWYRQQPGQSLTLIATANQGSEATYESGFVIDKFPISRPNLTFSTLTVSNMSPEDSSIYLCSVGEGPNGYTFGSGTRLTVV.

This clonotype was seen many times. The chain couples TRBV20-1 to TRBJ2-2; possibly TRBD2 for D (6 bases). V was trimmed by 3 bases and J by 2 bases, leaving 10 bases between them. Germline V CDR1 and CDR2: DFQATT, SNEGSKA (reference sequence). The length of the CDR3 is 14 residues. This chain's CDR3 is CSARASANTGELFF. CDR3 DNA: TGCAGTGCTAGGGCTAGCGCTAACACCGGGGAGCTGTTTTTT.

This clonotype was counted at least ten times. The CDR3 loop reads CASSKDRGGEKLFF. The CDR3 bases are TGTGCCAGCAGTAAGGACAGGGGTGGTGAAAAACTGTTTTTT. The V gene is TRBV27, the J gene TRBJ1-4; 9 nucleotides align to TRBD1. J was trimmed by 7 bases and V by 5 bases; bases with no gene match: 5. CDR3 size: 14 residues. The germline V gene encodes CDR1 MNHEY and CDR2 SMNVEV (reference sequence).

The chain links TRBV18 to TRBJ1-5, with TRBD1 identical over 8 bases. The CDR3 is 16 amino acids. Germline loops: CDR1 KGHSH, CDR2 LQKENI. V lost 3 bases, J lost 3 bases, and 7 bases stayed unmatched. CDR3 sequence reads: CASSPTGATANQPQHF. The CDR3 coding sequence is TGTGCCAGCTCACCGACAGGGGCGACGGCCAATCAGCCCCAGCATTTT.

This clonotype was seen many times. This chain joins TRBV20-1 and TRBJ2-1; D not resolved. The CDR3 consists of 10 residues. CDR1 and CDR2 from the germline V gene are DFQATT and SNEGSKA (reference sequence). CDR3 protein: CSAWGNEQFF. The CDR3, as DNA: TGCAGCGCTTGGGGCAATGAGCAGTTCTTC.

In this sample, this clonotype turned up many times. V is TRBV12-3 or TRBV12-4 and J is TRBJ1-1, with unresolved D. This CDR3 contains 13 residues. The V end lost 11 bases, the J end lost 1 base, and 14 bases lay between the germline ends. In DNA form, the CDR3 reads TGTGCCGGCGAGCGGGCCCCGAACACTGAAGCTTTCTTT. It yields the protein CAGERAPNTEAFF.

This clonotype was recorded at least ten times. The chain is built from TRBV12-3 or TRBV12-4 and TRBJ1-2; the D gene is possibly TRBD1 (5 bases). V was pared by 2 bases and J by 7 bases, with 17 bases between. The CDR3 runs 15 residues. In DNA, the CDR3 is TGTGCCAGCAGTTTAAAGGCAAGGCAGGGCGGTGGCTACACCTTC. Amino acids: CASSLKARQGGGYTF.

The table lists this clonotype with many counts. V usage is TRBV4-1 and J usage is TRBJ1-1, with D unresolved. The CDR3 covers 13 residues. Germline-derived CDR1 and CDR2 are MGHRA and YSYEKL. The ends were cut back, 3 bases at V and 8 bases at J, with 13 bases in the middle. CDR3 residues: CASSQKSVLEAFF. For the CDR3, the DNA is TGCGCCAGCAGCCAGAAATCCGTATTGGAAGCTTTCTTT.

The V and J genes are TRBV11-1 and TRBJ1-3, with a possible D match to TRBD1 (6 bases). CDR3 length: 15 residues. CDR1 and CDR2 from the germline V gene are SGHAT and FQDESV (reference sequence). V gave up 3 bases and J gave up 1 base, with 10 bases separating them. The CDR3 here is CASSFTGRSGNTIYF. The DNA of the CDR3 is TGTGCCAGCAGCTTCACAGGGAGATCTGGAAACACCATATATTTT.

V is TRBV9 and J is TRBJ2-3, with 8 bases that match TRBD2. V lost 2 bases, J lost 6 bases, and 8 bases stayed unmatched. The germline V gene has CDR1 SGDLS and CDR2 YYNGEE. This CDR3 has 15 residues. The CDR3 protein is CASSVAAGDRDTQYF. The CDR3 DNA reads as TGTGCCAGCAGCGTGGCAGCGGGAGACCGGGATACGCAGTATTTT.

The chain recombines TRBV20-1 with TRBJ2-5, with 9 bases fitting TRBD2. The CDR3 length is 14 residues. CDR1 DFQATT and CDR2 SNEGSKA come from the germline V gene (reference sequence). V was clipped by 3 bases and J by 1 base; unmatched bases: 3. CDR3 in amino acids: CSARAGGSQETQYF. The CDR3 DNA sequence: TGCAGTGCTAGGGCGGGAGGGTCCCAAGAGACCCAGTACTTC.

This sequence joins TRBV5-1 and TRBJ2-5, with TRBD2 identical over 7 bases. Germline V gene data show CDR1 as SGHRS and CDR2 as YFSETQ. With 0 bases clipped from V and 1 base from J, the junction kept 3 bases outside the gene matches. This CDR3 spans 15 amino acids. Written as DNA, the CDR3 is TGCGCCAGCAGCTTGGCCGGGGGGTCCCAAGAGACCCAGTACTTC. This sequence encodes CASSLAGGSQETQYF. The variable domain in full, completed from reference TRBV5-1 and TRBJ2-5, reads KAGVTQTPRYLIKTRGQQVTLSCSPISGHRSVSWYQQTPGQGLQFLFEYFSETQRNKGNFPGRFSGRQFSNSRSEMNVSTLELGDSALYLCASSLAGGSQETQYFGPGTRLLVL.

A few counts support this clonotype. The J gene is TRBJ1-1, the V gene TRBV12-3 or TRBV12-4; possible D gene TRBD1, 5 bases. Trimming removed 6 bases from V and 8 bases from J, with 13 bases in between. CDR3 size: 12 residues. This CDR3 is CASSRRQLEAFF. For the CDR3, the DNA is TGTGCCAGCAGCCGAAGACAGTTAGAAGCTTTCTTT.

A word on this clonotype: One base away lies a much larger clone, so this may be a sequencing read error. V is TRBV20-1 and J is TRBJ2-1, with 10 bases lining up with TRBD2. J gave up 4 bases and V 4 bases, and 4 bases lay outside the gene matches. The CDR3 loop spans 14 amino acids. The germline gives CDR1 DFQATT, CDR2 SNEGSKA (reference sequence). The CDR3 spells CSAIRLAGYNEQFF. The CDR3 coding sequence is TGCAGTGCTATCAGACTAGCGGGTTACAATGAGCAGTTCTTC.

This clonotype was seen repeatedly, ten times or more. This rearrangement joins TRBV11-1 to TRBJ2-7; 9 bases agree with TRBD2. Germline CDR1 reads SGHAT; CDR2 reads FQDESV (reference sequence). J gave up 7 bases and V 5 bases, and 9 bases lay outside the gene matches. The CDR3 has 14 residues. The CDR3 bases are TGTGCCAGCAGCCCCCCCGGACTAGCGCGGGAGCAGTACTTC. Its translation is CASSPPGLAREQYF.

The table lists this clonotype with many counts. The chain uses TRBV18 and TRBJ2-3; perhaps TRBD2 as D (6 bases). CDR1 is KGHSH, CDR2 LQKENI, per germline. This CDR3 has 13 residues. Trimming stripped 5 bases from V and 3 bases from J, with 9 bases between. CDR3 in DNA: TGTGCCAGCTCAGCGCGGGAAACAGATACGCAGTATTTT. Translation: CASSARETDTQYF.

This clonotype was picked up many times. V is TRBV7-9 and J is TRBJ1-3; D remains unclear. Germline CDR1 reads SEHNR; CDR2 reads FQNEAQ (reference sequence). V dropped 2 bases and J dropped 4 bases, with 12 bases sitting between them. This CDR3 contains 15 residues. The CDR3 DNA reads as TGTGCCAGCAGCTTAACATCCGGGAGCGGAAACACCATATATTTT. Translated: CASSLTSGSGNTIYF.

The chain uses TRBV9 and TRBJ2-7; tentative D call: TRBD2 (5 bases). The CDR3 has 15 residues. V gave up 4 bases and J gave up 0 bases, with 14 bases separating them. Germline lookup yields CDR1 SGDLS and CDR2 YYNGEE. The CDR3 coding sequence is TGTGCCAGCAGCACCCGGACGGGGAGCTCCTACGAGCAGTACTTC. Translating it yields CASSTRTGSSYEQYF.

The sample holds a few counts of this clonotype. The genes are TRBV6-1 and TRBJ2-7; TRBD2 matches 8 bases. Per germline, CDR1 MNHNS and CDR2 SASEGT. The CDR3 is 15 amino acids. J gave up 1 base and V 7 bases, and 9 bases lay outside the gene matches. For the CDR3, the DNA is TGTGCCAGCACGCGGGGGGACCTATTTTCCTACGAGCAGTACGTC. Amino acid sequence: CASTRGDLFSYEQYV.

This clonotype was counted at least ten times. The rearrangement uses TRBV5-1 and TRBJ2-5; TRBD1 agrees at 8 bases. This CDR3 has 15 amino acids. J lost 1 base, V lost 4 bases, and 6 bases had no gene match. CDR1 SGHRS and CDR2 YFSETQ come from the germline V gene. The CDR3 region is CASSGGQGLQETQYF. The DNA for the CDR3 is TGCGCCAGCAGCGGTGGACAGGGCCTCCAAGAGACCCAGTACTTC.

The chain uses TRBV2 and TRBJ2-1; TRBD1 might be the D (5 bases). Germline V CDR1 and CDR2: SNHLY, FYNNEI. CDR3 size: 14 residues. V was cut by 4 bases and J by 3 bases, with 10 bases left in between. The chain's CDR3 is CASSVDRYYNEQFF. CDR3 nucleotides: TGTGCCAGCAGTGTAGACAGATACTACAATGAGCAGTTCTTC.

The V call is TRBV4-1, the J call TRBJ2-1; TRBD2 agrees at 8 bases. This CDR3 region has 18 residues. Germline CDR1 MGHRA, CDR2 YSYEKL. V lost 0 bases and J lost 2; bases outside the gene matches: 9. This CDR3 is CASSQDSSGSSPYNEQFF. The CDR3 DNA reads TGCGCCAGCAGCCAAGATTCGAGCGGGAGCTCCCCCTACAATGAGCAGTTCTTC.

This clonotype showed up just a few times. The chain is built from TRBV29-1 and TRBJ2-5; TRBD2 matches 16 bases. This CDR3 has 17 residues. Germline V gives CDR1 SQVTM, CDR2 ANQGSEA. V shed 2 bases, J shed 5 bases, and the junction held 8 bases outside the gene matches. CDR3 loop: CSVERGLAGGPRETQYF. CDR3 bases: TGCAGCGTTGAAAGGGGACTAGCGGGAGGGCCCAGGGAGACCCAGTACTTC.

CDR3 in amino acids: CASSERGTGREKLFF. As DNA, the CDR3 is TGTGCCAGCAGTGAACGCGGGACCGGGCGTGAAAAACTGTTTTTT. The V and J genes are TRBV25-1 and TRBJ1-4, with D possibly being TRBD1 (5 bases). Germline loops: CDR1 MGHDK, CDR2 SYGVNS. The length of the CDR3 is 15 residues. The V gene lost 2 bases and the J gene lost 7 bases, with 14 bases spanning the gap.

This clonotype has a count of ten or more. The chain combines TRBV7-9 with TRBJ2-1; D gene ambiguous. The length of the CDR3 is 13 residues. V shed 5 bases and J shed 9 bases, with 14 bases lying between them. Looked up from germline, CDR1 is SEHNR and CDR2 is FQNEAQ (reference sequence). The CDR3 bases are TGTGCCAGCAGCCCAGGCACGAGCGCTGAGCAGTTCTTC. It yields the protein CASSPGTSAEQFF.

About this clonotype: A clone one base away is much larger, so this may be a read error. The chain employs TRBV7-9 and TRBJ1-1, with D perhaps matching TRBD1 (6 bases). The ends were cut back, 11 bases at V and 5 bases at J, with 18 bases in the middle. The germline V gene encodes CDR1 SEHNR and CDR2 FQNEAQ (reference sequence). The CDR3 contains 13 residues. CDR3 coding DNA: TGTGCCGGGTCGTTCGGGGGGCGAACTGAAGCTTTCTTT. The encoded protein is CAGSFGGRTEAFF.

This rearrangement joins TRBV4-2 to TRBJ2-1; D is possibly TRBD1 or TRBD2 (5 bases each). CDR3 length: 15 amino acids. The germline V gene encodes CDR1 LGHNA and CDR2 YNFKEQ. V lost 4 bases and J 5 bases, leaving 15 bases between the germline ends. The CDR3 loop reads CASSPGPLGDNEQFF. CDR3 sequence (DNA): TGTGCCAGCAGCCCGGGACCCCTGGGGGACAATGAGCAGTTCTTC.

The chain links TRBV12-3 or TRBV12-4 to TRBJ2-4; weak D call: TRBD2 (6 bases). The CDR3 length is 17 residues. Trimming removed 1 base from V and 0 bases from J, with 13 bases in between. CDR3: CASSLVVSSVAKNIQYF. The CDR3 DNA reads as TGTGCCAGCAGTTTAGTTGTCTCTAGCGTAGCCAAAAACATTCAGTACTTC.

At least ten counts were recorded for this clonotype. V and J are TRBV6-5 and TRBJ2-7, with 7 bases fitting TRBD1. Germline V CDR1 and CDR2: MNHEY, SVGAGI. After removal of 2 bases from V and 4 bases from J, the junction contained 11 bases not matched to a gene. The CDR3 totals 16 residues. The CDR3 protein is CASSYGVQGSGYEQYF. In DNA, the CDR3 is TGTGCCAGCAGTTACGGGGTACAGGGGTCTGGGTACGAGCAGTACTTC.